This T cell receptor (beta chain) derives from a study of shared clonotypes between healthy human individuals. The CDR3 sequence is 11 residues long. The germline V and J ends were trimmed by 3 bases and 5 bases, with 7 bases remaining between them. The germline V gene encodes CDR1 GTSNPN and CDR2 SVGIG (reference sequence). For each subset, genomic DNA was distributed in equal portions over several immunoSEQ plates. Using immunoSEQ multiplex PCR, the repertoire was profiled, and TCRdb retains in-frame clones only, with some absent. Of some 980,000 clones in the sample, about three quarters were seen once. CD45RA+ naive and CD45RA-negative memory subsets were separated from CD4+ cells. As regards this clone: Other DNA sequences from this sample encode an identical CDR3 as well.

This receptor was identified in a man aged 18 to 30 in good health. The material sequenced was memory CD4+ T cells sorted from blood. Subset described: CD45RA-negative fraction. The gene calls are TRBV30 and TRBJ1-1; D not resolved. In nucleotides, the CDR3 is TGTGCCTGGAGCGGGAGGACTGAAGCTTTCTTT. This codes for CAWSGRTEAFF. The entire variable domain, with the rest obtained from reference TRBV30 and TRBJ1-1, is as follows: SQTIHQWPATLVQPVGSPLSLECTVEGTSNPNLYWYRQAAGRGLQLLFYSVGIGQISSEVPQNLSASRPQDRQFILSSKKLLLSDSGFYLCAWSGRTEAFFGQGTRLTVV.